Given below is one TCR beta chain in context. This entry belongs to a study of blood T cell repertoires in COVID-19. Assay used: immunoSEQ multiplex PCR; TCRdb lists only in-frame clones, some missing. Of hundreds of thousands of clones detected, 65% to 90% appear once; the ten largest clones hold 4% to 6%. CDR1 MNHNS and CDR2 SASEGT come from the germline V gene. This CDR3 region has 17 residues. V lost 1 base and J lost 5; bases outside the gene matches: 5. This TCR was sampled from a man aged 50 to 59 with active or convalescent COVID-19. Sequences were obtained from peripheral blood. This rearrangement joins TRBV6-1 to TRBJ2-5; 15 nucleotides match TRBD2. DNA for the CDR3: TGTGCCAGCAGTGAAGGGACTAGCGGGAGGGGTTGGGAGACCCAGTACTTC. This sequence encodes CASSEGTSGRGWETQYF.